The 25 T cell receptor beta chains below come from one sample, sequenced in a study of T-cell memory formation after mild COVID-19. TCRdb re-called the 5' RACE reads with MiXCR, one entry per CDR3 protein. The sample yields around 530,000 distinct CDR3 sequences, roughly a fifth seen once. Sequenced sample: PBMCs or a T cell subset sorted from them (not recorded which). The origin of the receptors is an adult woman who had mild COVID-19 (a few samples of this study predate the infection). Cell type and time point are not known.

This clonotype came up a few times. The genes are TRBV12-3 or TRBV12-4 and TRBJ2-7; weak D call: TRBD1 (5 bases). This CDR3 spans 13 amino acids. The V end was cut by 6 bases, the J end by 4 bases, with 13 bases between. The CDR3 spells CASRKGSGYEQYF. CDR3 DNA: TGTGCCAGCAGAAAGGGATCAGGGTACGAGCAGTACTTC.

This clonotype occurred a few times. CDR3 sequence: CASSPMRDGEAFF. In nucleotides, the CDR3 is TGTGCCAGCAGTCCAATGCGGGACGGTGAAGCTTTCTTT. The chain recombines TRBV7-2 with TRBJ1-1; D might be TRBD1 (5 bases). This CDR3 has 13 amino acids. Trimming took off 6 bases at V and 7 bases at J, with 15 bases between the two ends. The germline CDR1 and CDR2 sequences are SGHTA and FQGNSA.

This clonotype was seen at least ten times. The V gene is TRBV2, the J gene TRBJ2-7, with 7 bases that match TRBD2. CDR1 is SNHLY, CDR2 FYNNEI, per germline. The CDR3 has 13 amino acids. V lost 8 bases to trimming and J lost 3 bases; unmatched junction nucleotides: 7. CDR3 bases: TGTGCCAGCCTGTTGGCTAGCGGCTACGAGCAGTACTTC. Residues: CASLLASGYEQYF.

In its sample, this clonotype was seen a few times. V gene TRBV15 combines with J gene TRBJ1-1; weak D call: TRBD1 (6 bases). The germline V gene has CDR1 LNHNV and CDR2 YYDKDF (reference sequence). The CDR3 runs 13 residues. Trimming cost V 4 bases and J 5 bases, with 11 bases left between them. The CDR3 here is CATSIAGETEAFF. CDR3 DNA sequence: TGTGCCACCAGCATCGCAGGGGAGACTGAAGCTTTCTTT.

The chain joins TRBV11-3 to TRBJ2-7; 10 bases align to TRBD1. The V and J ends lost 5 bases and 5 bases, in that order; junction bases with no gene match: 9. CDR3 length: 15 residues. Germline V gene sequence: CDR1 SGHNT, CDR2 YENEEA. Here the CDR3 DNA reads TGTGCCAGCAGCATCCGACAGGGGGCTTGGAACGAGCAGTACTTC. Translating gives CASSIRQGAWNEQYF.

The chain carries TRBV29-1 and TRBJ2-3, with TRBD1 as a possible D gene (6 bases). This CDR3 spans 12 amino acids. Germline CDR1 reads SQVTM; CDR2 reads ANQGSEA. Trimming left V 7 bases short and J 9 bases short, with 17 bases between. The CDR3: CSAYKDSLTQYF. The CDR3 region has the DNA TGCAGCGCTTACAAGGACAGCCTAACGCAGTATTTT.

The V call is TRBV5-8, the J call TRBJ1-1; a possible D gene is TRBD1 (5 bases). CDR1 is SGHTS, CDR2 YDEGEE, per germline. V lost 2 bases to trimming and J lost 0 bases, with 14 bases between them. The CDR3 extends over 16 amino acids. DNA of the CDR3: TGTGCCAGCAGCTTAAGATGGGGCGGAATGAACACTGAAGCTTTCTTT. Translating gives CASSLRWGGMNTEAFF.

J is TRBJ2-5 and V is TRBV3-1; no clear D gene. Germline CDR1 is LGHDT and CDR2 is YNNKEL (reference sequence). V was pared by 4 bases and J by 5 bases, with 8 bases between. The CDR3 contains 12 residues. CDR3: CASSRWTETQYF. The CDR3 bases are TGTGCCAGCAGCCGGTGGACGGAGACCCAGTACTTC.

This chain uses TRBV5-6 with TRBJ2-5; D may be TRBD1 (5 bases). Trimming took off 2 bases at V and 1 base at J, with 6 bases between the two ends. Germline V gene lookup returns CDR1 SGHDT and CDR2 YYEEEE. This CDR3 contains 13 residues. The CDR3 coding sequence is TGTGCCAGCAGCTTAGGGGTCCAAGAGACCCAGTACTTC. It encodes CASSLGVQETQYF.

The rearrangement links TRBV20-1 to TRBJ2-7, with TRBD1 as a possible D gene (5 bases). V lost 3 bases to trimming and J lost 3 bases, with 15 bases between them. Looked up from germline, CDR1 is DFQATT and CDR2 is SNEGSKA (reference sequence). This CDR3 has 14 amino acids. The CDR3 is CSARSSGLVYEQYF. The CDR3 DNA is TGCAGTGCTAGGTCGTCAGGGCTGGTCTACGAGCAGTACTTC.

V is TRBV6-6 and J is TRBJ2-7; 7 positions match TRBD2. From germline, CDR1 is MNHNY and CDR2 SVGAGI (reference sequence). This CDR3 is 17 amino acids long. J lost 0 bases, V lost 6 bases, and 14 bases had no gene match. The CDR3 here is CASRSTGGGRSSYEQYF. The CDR3 DNA reads as TGTGCCAGCAGATCTACTGGGGGGGGACGGAGCTCCTACGAGCAGTACTTC.

The CDR3 loop reads CATSSAGYGYTF. The DNA of the CDR3 is TGTGCCACCAGCTCCGCCGGCTATGGCTACACCTTC. V and J are TRBV24-1 and TRBJ1-2; D is uncertain. In germline, CDR1 is KGHDR, CDR2 SFDVKD. This CDR3 has 12 residues. The germline V and J ends were trimmed by 7 bases and 4 bases, with 9 bases remaining between them.

This clonotype has more than one count but fewer than ten. V gene TRBV18 combines with J gene TRBJ2-7; 8 nucleotides match TRBD1. CDR1 and CDR2 from the germline V gene are KGHSH and LQKENI. The CDR3 is made up of 17 amino acids. V trimming: 1 base; J trimming: 0 bases; junction bases outside the gene matches: 8. CDR3 nucleotides: TGTGCCAGCTCACCACTCCCGGCCGGGACAGGCTCCTACGAGCAGTACTTC. Its translation: CASSPLPAGTGSYEQYF.

This rearrangement joins TRBV5-1 to TRBJ1-2, with no clear D. CDR1 is SGHRS, CDR2 YFSETQ, per germline. There are 14 residues in the CDR3. Trimming left V 0 bases short and J 6 bases short, with 12 bases between. CDR3 in DNA: TGCGCCAGCAGCTTGGAGGGCAGTCTCAATGGCTACACCTTC. Translation: CASSLEGSLNGYTF.

The table lists this clonotype with a few counts. The rearrangement joins TRBV6-2 or TRBV6-3 to TRBJ2-2, with TRBD1 matching 7 bases. This CDR3 comprises 15 residues. Germline lookup yields CDR1 MNHEY and CDR2 SVGEGT. The junction had 7 bases not matched to a gene; V was cut back by 5 bases and J by 4 bases. CDR3 region: CASSPPGQTTGELFF. CDR3 DNA: TGTGCCAGCAGTCCCCCGGGACAGACCACCGGGGAGCTGTTTTTT.

The CDR3 reads CASSFSGTAEPRTDTQYF. CDR3 nucleotides: TGTGCCAGCAGCTTCTCTGGGACTGCCGAGCCTCGCACAGATACGCAGTATTTT. The chain recombines TRBV7-3 with TRBJ2-3; a weak D match, TRBD2 (6 bases). This CDR3 has 18 amino acids. V was trimmed by 3 bases and J by 1 base, leaving 20 bases between them. Germline loops: CDR1 SGHTA, CDR2 FQGTGA.

This clonotype was seen at least ten times. The V and J genes are TRBV12-3 or TRBV12-4 and TRBJ1-5, with D perhaps TRBD1 (5 bases). The V end lost 8 bases, the J end lost 2 bases, and 13 bases lay between the germline ends. The CDR3 totals 14 residues. The CDR3, as DNA: TGTGCCAGCTCACCACTGGGGGGCAATCAGCCCCAGCATTTT. Its translation: CASSPLGGNQPQHF.

This clonotype was detected ten times or more. The chain has TRBV12-3 or TRBV12-4 and TRBJ2-5; 7 bases align to TRBD2. The CDR3 is made up of 16 amino acids. The trim removed 2 bases at V and 1 base at J, leaving 7 bases unmatched. The CDR3 sequence: CASSLKPAGLQETQYF. CDR3 DNA sequence: TGTGCCAGCAGTTTAAAGCCAGCGGGGCTCCAAGAGACCCAGTACTTC.

This clonotype was detected only a few times. V gene TRBV5-1 combines with J gene TRBJ2-5; a weak D match, TRBD1 (6 bases). From germline, CDR1 is SGHRS and CDR2 YFSETQ. This CDR3 is built from 14 residues. V was pared by 0 bases and J by 5 bases, with 11 bases between. The CDR3 is CASSLGTESETQYF. The CDR3 nucleotides read TGCGCCAGCAGCTTGGGGACAGAGTCGGAGACCCAGTACTTC.

J is TRBJ2-3 and V is TRBV7-6, with D unresolved. CDR3 length: 12 residues. The germline gives CDR1 SGHVS, CDR2 FNYEAQ. Trimming removed 5 bases at V and 5 bases at J, with 8 bases between. The CDR3 coding sequence is TGTGCCAGCAGCCCGTCCCTAGATACGCAGTATTTT. This encodes CASSPSLDTQYF.

The gene calls are TRBV28 and TRBJ2-7; possible D gene TRBD1, 5 bases. Germline-derived CDR1 and CDR2 are MDHEN and SYDVKM. The CDR3 is 15 amino acids. V lost 3 bases to trimming and J lost 3 bases, with 15 bases between them. The chain's CDR3 is CASSLIQGIVYEQYF. CDR3 DNA sequence: TGTGCCAGCAGTTTGATTCAGGGAATTGTCTACGAGCAGTACTTC.

This clonotype was found a few times. J is TRBJ1-1 and V is TRBV6-2 or TRBV6-3, with 10 nucleotides matching TRBD1. V lost 0 bases and J lost 0; bases outside the gene matches: 10. The length of the CDR3 is 19 residues. Germline V gene sequence: CDR1 MNHEY, CDR2 SVGEGT. The CDR3 region is CASSYSIGTGVPMNTEAFF. DNA of the CDR3: TGTGCCAGCAGTTACTCGATCGGGACAGGGGTCCCGATGAACACTGAAGCTTTCTTT.

This sequence joins TRBV7-3 and TRBJ2-1, with 9 bases aligning to TRBD2. The length of the CDR3 is 16 residues. With 2 bases clipped from V and 10 bases from J, the junction kept 12 bases outside the gene matches. CDR1 is SGHTA and CDR2 is FQGTGA in the germline V gene. The CDR3 is CASSLAASGAVWEQFF. DNA for the CDR3: TGTGCCAGCAGCTTAGCGGCTAGCGGGGCGGTCTGGGAGCAGTTCTTC.

The rearrangement uses TRBV7-2 and TRBJ1-2, with 7 positions matching TRBD1. V shed 8 bases, J shed 4 bases, and the junction held 10 bases outside the gene matches. The CDR3 is made up of 14 amino acids. Germline CDR1 SGHTA, CDR2 FQGNSA. The CDR3 region is CASSSTGPSYGYTF. CDR3 nucleotides: TGTGCCAGCTCCTCGACAGGGCCTTCCTATGGCTACACCTTC.

This clonotype occurred many times. The rearrangement links TRBV20-1 to TRBJ2-2; 9 bases align to TRBD2. Trimming at V came to 2 bases and at J to 4 bases, leaving 5 bases not matched to a gene. The CDR3 is made up of 15 amino acids. CDR1 and CDR2 (germline): DFQATT, SNEGSKA (reference sequence). CDR3 DNA sequence: TGCAGTGCTAGATCTAGCGGGACCGGCACCGGGGAGCTGTTTTTT. The encoded protein is CSARSSGTGTGELFF.